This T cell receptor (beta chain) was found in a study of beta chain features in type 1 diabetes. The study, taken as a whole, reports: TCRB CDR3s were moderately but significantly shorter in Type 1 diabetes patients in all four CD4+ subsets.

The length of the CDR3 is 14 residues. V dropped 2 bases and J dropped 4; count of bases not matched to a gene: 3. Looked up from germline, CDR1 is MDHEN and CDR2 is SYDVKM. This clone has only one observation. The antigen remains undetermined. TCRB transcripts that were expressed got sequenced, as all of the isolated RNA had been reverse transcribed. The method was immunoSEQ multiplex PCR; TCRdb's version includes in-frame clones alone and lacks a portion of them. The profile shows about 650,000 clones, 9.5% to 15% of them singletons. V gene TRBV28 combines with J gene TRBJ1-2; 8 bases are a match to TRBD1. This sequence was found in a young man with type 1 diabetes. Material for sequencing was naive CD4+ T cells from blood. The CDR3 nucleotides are TGTGCCAGCAGTTTACAGGGGGCAGGCTATGGCTACACCTTC. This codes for CASSLQGAGYGYTF.